This T cell receptor beta chain was observed in a study of cytomegalovirus exposure and HLA in healthy donors. Worth noting for this clone: The antigen remains undetermined.

The germline CDR1 and CDR2 sequences are MNHEY and SVGAGI. The V gene lost 0 bases and the J gene lost 2 bases, with 14 bases spanning the gap. The CDR3 loop spans 16 amino acids. Findings and limits, study-wide: According to a later analysis, TCR clusters from the first cohort tended to co-occur in the 120 or so validation repertoires. Some public TCRs appeared in many individuals, while most sequences were rare. The study designated 150 or so TCR beta chains cytomegalovirus-associated.

The method was immunoSEQ multiplex PCR; TCRdb's version includes in-frame clones alone and lacks a portion of them. The table has 250,000 to 350,000 clones, 86% seen once. The donors belonged to the approximately 110-subject validation cohort, separate from the roughly 710-subject first cohort. The chain combines TRBV6-5 with TRBJ2-7; perhaps TRBD2 as D (6 bases). Sequenced input: PBMCs. The sequence was obtained from a woman aged 18-35 years in good health and CMV-seronegative. The CDR3 nucleotides read TGTGCCAGCAGTTACTCGACTGCTAGCGTAACCTACGAGCAGTACTTC. Amino acids: CASSYSTASVTYEQYF.